This record looks at one TCR beta chain sequence and its context. The antigen is unknown. Other DNA sequences of this sample code for an identical CDR3. Cells designated naive CD8 were CD45RO-negative and were positively selected for CCR7, with terminally differentiated effector memory CD45RA+ cells excluded. Some clones are missing from TCRdb's copy, which holds only in-frame ones; the method was immunoSEQ multiplex PCR. The sample holds some 2 million clones, approximately 94% seen once. These data belong to a study of shared clonotypes between healthy human individuals. In the study overall: CD4 naive cells filled three plates per donor, CD4 memory three, CD8 naive two and CD8 memory one. Regarding the study as a whole: Collection of samples was limited to blood; tissue repertoires likely differ. The four-donor shared clonotypes exceeded non-shared clonotypes in generation probability, with non-shared ones scoring lower.

This CDR3 comprises 11 residues. Germline CDR1 and CDR2: SGHDT and YYEEEE. V was shortened by 2 bases and J by 7 bases, with 7 bases between the two germline ends. The chain uses TRBV5-6 and TRBJ2-7; no reliable D call. The source is a man in his late teens or twenties in good health. The sequenced sample consisted of naive CD8+ T cells sorted from blood. Written as DNA, the CDR3 is TGTGCCAGCAGCTTAAGTGGGGAGCAGTACTTC. Protein product: CASSLSGEQYF.